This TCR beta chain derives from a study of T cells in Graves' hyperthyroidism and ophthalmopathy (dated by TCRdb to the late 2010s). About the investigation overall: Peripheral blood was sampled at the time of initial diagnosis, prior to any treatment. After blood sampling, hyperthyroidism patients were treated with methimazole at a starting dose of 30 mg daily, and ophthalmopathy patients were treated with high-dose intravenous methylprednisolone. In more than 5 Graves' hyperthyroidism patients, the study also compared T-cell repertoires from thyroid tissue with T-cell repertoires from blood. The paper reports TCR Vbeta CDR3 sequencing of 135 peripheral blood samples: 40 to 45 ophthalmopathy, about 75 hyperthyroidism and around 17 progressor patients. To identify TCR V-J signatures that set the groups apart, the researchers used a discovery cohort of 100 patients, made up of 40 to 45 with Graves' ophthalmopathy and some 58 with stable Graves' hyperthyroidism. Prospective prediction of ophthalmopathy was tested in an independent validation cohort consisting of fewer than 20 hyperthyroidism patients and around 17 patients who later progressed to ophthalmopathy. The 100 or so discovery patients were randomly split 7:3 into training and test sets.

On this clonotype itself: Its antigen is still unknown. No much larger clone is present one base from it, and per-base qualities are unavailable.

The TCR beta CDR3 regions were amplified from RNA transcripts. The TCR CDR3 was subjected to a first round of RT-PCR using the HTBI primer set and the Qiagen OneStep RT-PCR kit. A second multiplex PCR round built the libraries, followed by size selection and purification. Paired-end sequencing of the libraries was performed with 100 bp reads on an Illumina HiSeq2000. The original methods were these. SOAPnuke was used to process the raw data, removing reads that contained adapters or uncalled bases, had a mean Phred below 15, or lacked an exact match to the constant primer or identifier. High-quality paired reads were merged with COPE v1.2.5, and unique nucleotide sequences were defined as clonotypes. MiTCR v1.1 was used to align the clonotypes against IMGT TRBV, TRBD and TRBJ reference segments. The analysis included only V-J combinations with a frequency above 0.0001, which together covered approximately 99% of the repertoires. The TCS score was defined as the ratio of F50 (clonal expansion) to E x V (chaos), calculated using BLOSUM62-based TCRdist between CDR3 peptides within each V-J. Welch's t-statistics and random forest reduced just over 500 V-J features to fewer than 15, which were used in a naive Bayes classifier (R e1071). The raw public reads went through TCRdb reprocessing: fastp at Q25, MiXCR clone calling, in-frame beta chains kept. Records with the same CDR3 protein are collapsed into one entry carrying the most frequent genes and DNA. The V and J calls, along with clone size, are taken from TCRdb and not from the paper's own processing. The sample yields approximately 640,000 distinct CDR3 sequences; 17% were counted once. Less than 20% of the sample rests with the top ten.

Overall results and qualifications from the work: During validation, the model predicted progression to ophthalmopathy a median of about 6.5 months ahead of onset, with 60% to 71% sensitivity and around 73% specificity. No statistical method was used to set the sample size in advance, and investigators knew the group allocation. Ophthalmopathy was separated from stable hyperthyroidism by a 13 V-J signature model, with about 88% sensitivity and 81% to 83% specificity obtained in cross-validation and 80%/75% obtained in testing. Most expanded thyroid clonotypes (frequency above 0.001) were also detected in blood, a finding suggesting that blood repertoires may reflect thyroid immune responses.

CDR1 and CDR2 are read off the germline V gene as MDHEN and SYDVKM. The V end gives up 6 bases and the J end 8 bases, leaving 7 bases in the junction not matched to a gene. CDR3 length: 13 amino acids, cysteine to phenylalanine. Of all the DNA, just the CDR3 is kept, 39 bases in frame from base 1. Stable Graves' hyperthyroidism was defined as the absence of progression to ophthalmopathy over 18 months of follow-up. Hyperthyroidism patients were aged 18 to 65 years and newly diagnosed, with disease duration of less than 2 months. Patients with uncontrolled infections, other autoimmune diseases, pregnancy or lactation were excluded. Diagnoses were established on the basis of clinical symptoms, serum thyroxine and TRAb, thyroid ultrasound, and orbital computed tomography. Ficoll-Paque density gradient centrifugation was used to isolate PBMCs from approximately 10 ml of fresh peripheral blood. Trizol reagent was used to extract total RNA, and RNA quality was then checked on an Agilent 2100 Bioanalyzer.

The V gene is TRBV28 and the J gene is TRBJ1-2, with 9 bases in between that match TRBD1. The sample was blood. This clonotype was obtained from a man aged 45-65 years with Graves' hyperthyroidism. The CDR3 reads CASSLRTGAGYTF. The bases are TGTGCCAGCAGCCTTCGGACAGGGGCCGGCTACACCTTC.